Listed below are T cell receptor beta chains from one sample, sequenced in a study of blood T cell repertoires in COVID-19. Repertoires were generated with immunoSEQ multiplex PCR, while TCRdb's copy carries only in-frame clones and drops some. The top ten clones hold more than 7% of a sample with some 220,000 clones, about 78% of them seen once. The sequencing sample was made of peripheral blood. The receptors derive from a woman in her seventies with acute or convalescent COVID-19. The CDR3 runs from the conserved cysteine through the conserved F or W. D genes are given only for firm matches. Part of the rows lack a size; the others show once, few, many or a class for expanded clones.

cdr3_aa: CASSDGTSGAHEQYF
cdr3_nt: TGTGCCAGCAGTGACGGGACTAGCGGGGCCCACGAGCAGTACTTC
d_call: TRBD2
v_call: TRBV6-1
clone_size: many
j_call: TRBJ2-7

cdr3_aa: CASSEVNRRTTFF
cdr3_nt: TGCGCCAGCAGTGAGGTAAACAGGAGAACTACTTTCTTT
d_call: -
v_call: TRBV10-2
clone_size: -
j_call: TRBJ1-1

cdr3_aa: CASSVQQGIRYNEQFF
cdr3_nt: TGTGCCAGCAGTGTGCAACAGGGGATTCGCTACAATGAGCAGTTCTTC
d_call: TRBD1
v_call: TRBV2
clone_size: -
j_call: TRBJ2-1

cdr3_aa: CASSQGGQGPTDTQYF
cdr3_nt: TGTGCCAGCAGCCAAGGGGGTCAGGGCCCCACAGATACGCAGTATTTT
d_call: -
v_call: TRBV3-1/TRBV3-2
clone_size: -
j_call: TRBJ2-3

cdr3_aa: CASSPSAGSRWETQYF
cdr3_nt: TGTGCCAGCTCACCATCGGCGGGGAGTCGCTGGGAGACCCAGTACTTC
d_call: -
v_call: TRBV18
clone_size: -
j_call: TRBJ2-5

cdr3_aa: CASSPSRGFSGNTIYF
cdr3_nt: TGTGCCAGCAGTCCCTCCCGAGGGTTCTCTGGAAACACCATATATTTT
d_call: -
v_call: TRBV3-1/TRBV3-2
clone_size: -
j_call: TRBJ1-3

cdr3_aa: CASSRSVEETQYF
cdr3_nt: TGTGCCAGCAGCCGAAGCGTGGAAGAGACCCAGTACTTC
d_call: -
v_call: TRBV7-2
clone_size: few
j_call: TRBJ2-5

cdr3_aa: CASKTNSNTGELFF
cdr3_nt: TGCGCCAGTAAGACAAACTCGAACACCGGGGAGCTGTTTTTT
d_call: -
v_call: TRBV5-1
clone_size: -
j_call: TRBJ2-2

cdr3_aa: CASSVDGHKGETQYF
cdr3_nt: TGTGCCAGCAGCGTAGACGGACACAAAGGGGAGACCCAGTACTTC
d_call: -
v_call: TRBV9
clone_size: -
j_call: TRBJ2-5

cdr3_aa: CASSQDPAGGSTDTQYF
cdr3_nt: TGCGCCAGCAGCCAAGATCCAGCGGGGGGGAGCACAGATACGCAGTATTTT
d_call: TRBD2
v_call: TRBV4-3
clone_size: -
j_call: TRBJ2-3

cdr3_aa: CASSSTVSSYEQYF
cdr3_nt: TGCGCCAGCAGCTCGACAGTTTCCTCCTACGAGCAGTACTTC
d_call: -
v_call: TRBV5-1
clone_size: -
j_call: TRBJ2-7

cdr3_aa: CASSIRDRGPFFSGANVLTF
cdr3_nt: TGTGCCAGTAGTATTCGGGACAGGGGTCCCTTTTTCTCTGGGGCCAACGTCCTGACTTTC
d_call: TRBD1
v_call: TRBV19
clone_size: once
j_call: TRBJ2-6

cdr3_aa: CASSLGGSSGANVLTF
cdr3_nt: TGTGCCAGCAGCTTAGGAGGCAGCTCTGGGGCCAACGTCCTGACTTTC
d_call: -
v_call: TRBV7-2
clone_size: -
j_call: TRBJ2-6

cdr3_aa: CASSLGGVTEAFF
cdr3_nt: TGTGCCAGCAGTTTGGGAGGGGTCACTGAAGCTTTCTTT
d_call: -
v_call: TRBV6-5
clone_size: -
j_call: TRBJ1-1

cdr3_aa: CASSLYGAQETQYF
cdr3_nt: TGTGCCAGCAGTTTATATGGAGCCCAAGAGACCCAGTACTTC
d_call: -
v_call: TRBV27
clone_size: -
j_call: TRBJ2-5

cdr3_aa: CASSLGRLAGELFF
cdr3_nt: TGTGCCAGCAGCTTGGGTCGGTTGGCAGGAGAGCTGTTTTTT
d_call: -
v_call: TRBV5-6
clone_size: once
j_call: TRBJ2-2